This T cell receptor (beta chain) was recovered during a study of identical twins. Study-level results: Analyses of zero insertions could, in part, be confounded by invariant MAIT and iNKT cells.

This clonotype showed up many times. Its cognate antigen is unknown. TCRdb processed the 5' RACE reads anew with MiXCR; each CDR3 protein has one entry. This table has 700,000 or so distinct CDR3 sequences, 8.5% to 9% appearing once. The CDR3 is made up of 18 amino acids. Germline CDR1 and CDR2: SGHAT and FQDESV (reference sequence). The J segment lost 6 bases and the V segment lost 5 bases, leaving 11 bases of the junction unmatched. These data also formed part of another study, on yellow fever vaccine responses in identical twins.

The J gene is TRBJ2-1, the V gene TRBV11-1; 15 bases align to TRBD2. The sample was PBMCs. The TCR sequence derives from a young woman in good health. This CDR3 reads CASSPGLAGGPVGNEQFF. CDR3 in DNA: TGTGCCAGCAGCCCAGGACTAGCGGGAGGGCCAGTGGGCAATGAGCAGTTCTTC.